A selection of T cell receptor beta chains follows, all from one sample in a study of blood T cell repertoires in COVID-19. Data came from immunoSEQ multiplex PCR; TCRdb stores just in-frame clones and leaves some out. The repertoire holds 110,000 or so clones, roughly 84% seen once, with 8.4% in the top ten. Material for sequencing was peripheral blood. These receptors all stem from a woman in her sixties or seventies who had recovered from COVID-19. Both conserved end residues are part of each CDR3. D genes are given only for firm matches. Rows give clone size only sometimes, using once, few, many, or a class for an expanded clone.

d_gene: .; abundance: .; j_gene: TRBJ1-1; v_gene: TRBV7-6; CDR3nt: TGTGCCAGCAGCTTAGCAGCCGGCACTGAAGCTTTCTTT; CDR3aa: CASSLAAGTEAFF
d_gene: TRBD1; abundance: .; j_gene: TRBJ2-7; v_gene: TRBV3-1/TRBV3-2; CDR3nt: TGTGCCAGCAGCCCCCTAACCGGGACAGGGGCCTACGAGCAGTACTTC; CDR3aa: CASSPLTGTGAYEQYF
d_gene: TRBD1; abundance: .; j_gene: TRBJ1-2; v_gene: TRBV10-3; CDR3nt: TGTGCCATCGGGCAGGGGGCGTGGTATGGCTACACCTTC; CDR3aa: CAIGQGAWYGYTF
d_gene: .; abundance: .; j_gene: TRBJ1-5; v_gene: TRBV14; CDR3nt: TGTGCCAGCAGCCGGGGCCCCAATCAGCCCCAGCATTTT; CDR3aa: CASSRGPNQPQHF
d_gene: TRBD1; abundance: .; j_gene: TRBJ2-7; v_gene: TRBV6-2/TRBV6-3; CDR3nt: TGTGCCAGCAGTTTCCAGGGGGACCTATACGAGCAGTACTTC; CDR3aa: CASSFQGDLYEQYF
d_gene: .; abundance: few; j_gene: TRBJ1-2; v_gene: TRBV5-4; CDR3nt: TGTGCCAGCAGCTTGATGGCAGACTATGGCTACACCTTC; CDR3aa: CASSLMADYGYTF
d_gene: TRBD2; abundance: .; j_gene: TRBJ2-7; v_gene: TRBV7-9; CDR3nt: TGTGCCAGCAGCCTACTAGCGGGCACCTACGAGCAGTACTTC; CDR3aa: CASSLLAGTYEQYF
d_gene: TRBD1; abundance: once; j_gene: TRBJ2-7; v_gene: TRBV4-1; CDR3nt: TGCGCCAGCAGCCCCAGGACAGGTTTAATCGAGCAGTACTTC; CDR3aa: CASSPRTGLIEQYF
d_gene: TRBD1; abundance: .; j_gene: TRBJ2-5; v_gene: TRBV9; CDR3nt: TGTGCCAGCAGCGTGGGACAGATCCAAGAGACCCAGTACTTC; CDR3aa: CASSVGQIQETQYF
d_gene: .; abundance: .; j_gene: TRBJ1-2; v_gene: TRBV28; CDR3nt: TGTGCCAGCAGTCCGACACCTAACTATGGCTACACCTTC; CDR3aa: CASSPTPNYGYTF
d_gene: TRBD1; abundance: medium-sized; j_gene: TRBJ2-5; v_gene: TRBV29-1; CDR3nt: TGCAGCGTACTTGGACAGGGGGCTTTCCAAGAGACCCAGTACTTC; CDR3aa: CSVLGQGAFQETQYF